The 13 T cell receptor beta chains presented below share a single source sample, sequenced in a study of T cell changes during pregnancy in multiple sclerosis. Only in-frame clones appear in the TCRdb table, and some are missing; sequencing was by immunoSEQ multiplex PCR. The data show tens of thousands of clones, approximately 93% seen once. The source was peripheral blood, collected in the second trimester of pregnancy. The receptors stem from a female donor with multiple sclerosis, enrolled in a pregnancy study.

The V and J genes are TRBV2 and TRBJ2-7, with 8 bases fitting TRBD2. The CDR3 consists of 14 residues. Unmatched junction bases numbered 5, after V lost 7 bases and J lost 0 bases. Germline assignment: CDR1 SNHLY and CDR2 FYNNEI. In DNA form, the CDR3 reads TGTGCCAGCAACCCGGGACTAGACTCCTACGAGCAGTACTTC. Protein product: CASNPGLDSYEQYF.

The chain uses TRBV5-1 and TRBJ1-1; TRBD1 might be the D (6 bases). Trimming stripped 0 bases from V and 1 base from J, with 16 bases between. The CDR3 is 17 amino acids. Germline assignment: CDR1 SGHRS and CDR2 YFSETQ. CDR3 loop: CASSLDRATLSNTEAFF. DNA of the CDR3: TGCGCCAGCAGCTTGGACAGGGCCACCCTATCGAACACTGAAGCTTTCTTT.

The V call is TRBV5-1, the J call TRBJ2-3; TRBD1 is a possible D gene (6 bases). Between the trimmed V and J ends, which lost 2 bases and 3 bases, there was a span of 16 bases. The CDR3 has 16 residues. CDR1 is SGHRS and CDR2 is YFSETQ in the germline V gene. In nucleotides, the CDR3 is TGCGCCAGCAGCTTAATCCCGGGACACCTTACAGATACGCAGTATTTT. Protein: CASSLIPGHLTDTQYF. The variable domain in full, completed from reference TRBV5-1 and TRBJ2-3, reads KAGVTQTPRYLIKTRGQQVTLSCSPISGHRSVSWYQQTPGQGLQFLFEYFSETQRNKGNFPGRFSGRQFSNSRSEMNVSTLELGDSALYLCASSLIPGHLTDTQYFGPGTRLTVL.

The J gene is TRBJ2-5, the V gene TRBV7-3; 7 bases agree with TRBD2. Trimming cost V 2 bases and J 0 bases; bases outside gene matches: 9. This CDR3 contains 17 residues. Germline CDR1 SGHTA, CDR2 FQGTGA. The CDR3 sequence: CASSLGSGIKYQETQYF. The CDR3 DNA sequence: TGTGCCAGCAGCTTAGGGAGCGGGATTAAGTACCAAGAGACCCAGTACTTC.

The gene calls are TRBV6-6 and TRBJ1-4; the D gene is possibly TRBD1 (6 bases). CDR1 MNHNY and CDR2 SVGAGI come from the germline V gene (reference sequence). V dropped 4 bases and J dropped 7 bases, with 13 bases sitting between them. The CDR3 consists of 14 residues. The chain's CDR3 is CASSWQGPVEKLFF. CDR3 in DNA: TGTGCCAGCAGTTGGCAGGGGCCCGTTGAAAAACTGTTTTTT.

This chain links TRBV6-6 with TRBJ1-2; D unresolved. V gave up 3 bases and J gave up 3 bases, with 11 bases separating them. The CDR3 extends over 14 amino acids. Germline CDR1 and CDR2: MNHNY and SVGAGI (reference sequence). This CDR3 is CASSYGPGDYGYTF. The DNA of the CDR3 is TGTGCCAGCAGTTATGGTCCGGGAGACTATGGCTACACCTTC.

The genes are TRBV19 and TRBJ1-2; D unclear. CDR1 is LNHDA and CDR2 is SQIVND in the germline V gene (reference sequence). The V end lost 4 bases, the J end lost 6 bases, and 12 bases lay between the germline ends. CDR3 length equals 13 residues. CDR3 bases: TGTGCCAGTAGTAGCTGGCAGGCCCATGGCTACACCTTC. Translation: CASSSWQAHGYTF.

The rearrangement uses TRBV18 and TRBJ1-5; tentative D call: TRBD1 (6 bases). The CDR3 has 14 residues. In germline, CDR1 is KGHSH, CDR2 LQKENI. V was cut by 1 base and J by 7 bases, with 11 bases left in between. DNA for the CDR3: TGTGCCAGCTCACCACTATCAGGGGAGCAGCCCCAGCATTTT. Amino acid sequence: CASSPLSGEQPQHF. Full variable domain (remainder filled in from reference TRBV18 and TRBJ1-5): NAGVMQNPRHLVRRRGQEARLRCSPMKGHSHVYWYRQLPEEGLKFMVYLQKENIIDESGMPKERFSAEFPKEGPSILRIQQVVRGDSAAYFCASSPLSGEQPQHFGDGTRLSIL.

The rearrangement uses TRBV27 and TRBJ1-5, with a weak D call TRBD1 (5 bases). Trimming stripped 6 bases from V and 3 bases from J, with 15 bases between. Germline CDR1 and CDR2: MNHEY and SMNVEV (reference sequence). The CDR3 is made up of 15 amino acids. CDR3: CASREYRDFNQPQHF. The CDR3 nucleotides read TGTGCCAGCAGGGAGTACCGGGACTTCAATCAGCCCCAGCATTTT.

This rearrangement joins TRBV7-2 to TRBJ2-1, with TRBD2 identical over 12 bases. Per germline, CDR1 SGHTA and CDR2 FQGNSA. Losses at the gene ends were 4 bases for V and 10 bases for J; bases not matched to a gene: 11. This CDR3 region has 16 residues. The CDR3 nucleotides read TGTGCCAGCAGCTCCACTAGCGGGGGGACTAACCGGGAGCAGTTCTTC. Its protein product is CASSSTSGGTNREQFF.

V and J are TRBV2 and TRBJ2-5; D perhaps matches TRBD2 (6 bases). The germline gives CDR1 SNHLY, CDR2 FYNNEI. The CDR3 is 14 residues long. Trimming cost V 3 bases and J 3 bases, with 11 bases left between them. The CDR3 coding sequence is TGTGCCAGCAGTGAGTTTAGCGGAGAAGAGACCCAGTACTTC. This sequence encodes CASSEFSGEETQYF.

V usage is TRBV6-5 and J usage is TRBJ2-1; 8 nucleotides match TRBD2. The CDR3 is 15 amino acids. Germline assignment: CDR1 MNHEY and CDR2 SVGAGI. Losses at the gene ends were 4 bases for V and 8 bases for J; bases not matched to a gene: 10. The CDR3 region is CASSFAGGPLDEQFF. CDR3 bases: TGTGCCAGCAGTTTCGCGGGGGGCCCTTTGGATGAGCAGTTCTTC.

This chain links TRBV6-1 with TRBJ2-3; 13 bases are a match to TRBD2. After removal of 4 bases from V and 4 bases from J, the junction contained 5 bases not matched to a gene. The length of the CDR3 is 16 residues. Germline V gene lookup returns CDR1 MNHNS and CDR2 SASEGT. The CDR3 region is CASSGLAGGGADTQYF. CDR3 sequence (DNA): TGTGCCAGCAGTGGACTAGCGGGGGGAGGAGCAGATACGCAGTATTTT.